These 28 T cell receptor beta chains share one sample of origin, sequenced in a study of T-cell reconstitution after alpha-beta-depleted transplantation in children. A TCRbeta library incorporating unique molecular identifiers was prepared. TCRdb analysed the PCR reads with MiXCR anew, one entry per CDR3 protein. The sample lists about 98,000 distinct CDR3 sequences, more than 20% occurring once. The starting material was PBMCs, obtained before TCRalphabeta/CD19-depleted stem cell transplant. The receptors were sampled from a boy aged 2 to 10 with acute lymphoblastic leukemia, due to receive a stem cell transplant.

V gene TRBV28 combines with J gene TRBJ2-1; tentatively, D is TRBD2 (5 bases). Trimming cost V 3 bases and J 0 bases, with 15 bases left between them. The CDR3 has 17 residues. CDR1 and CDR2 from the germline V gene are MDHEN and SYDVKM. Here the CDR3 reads CASSFSLRRSSYNEQFF. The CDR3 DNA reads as TGTGCCAGCAGTTTTTCTCTGCGGAGGAGCTCCTACAATGAGCAGTTCTTC. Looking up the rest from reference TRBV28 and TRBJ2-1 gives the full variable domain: DVKVTQSSRYLVKRTGEKVFLECVQDMDHENMFWYRQDPGLGLRLIYFSYDVKMKEKGDIPEGYSVSREKKERFSLILESASTNQTSMYLCASSFSLRRSSYNEQFFGPGTRLTVL.

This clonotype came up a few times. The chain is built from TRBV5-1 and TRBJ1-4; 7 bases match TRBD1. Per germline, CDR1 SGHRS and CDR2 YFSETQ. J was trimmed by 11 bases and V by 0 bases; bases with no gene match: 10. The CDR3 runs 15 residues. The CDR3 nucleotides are TGCGCCAGCAGCTTGGCCGACAGGGACGATTCGAAACTGTTTTTT. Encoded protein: CASSLADRDDSKLFF.

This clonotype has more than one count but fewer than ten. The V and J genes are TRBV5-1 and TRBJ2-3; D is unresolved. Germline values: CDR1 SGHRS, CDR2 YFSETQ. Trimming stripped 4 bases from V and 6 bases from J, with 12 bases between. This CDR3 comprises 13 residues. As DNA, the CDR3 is TGCGCCAGCAGCCCCGACGGCTCGGATACGCAGTATTTT. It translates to CASSPDGSDTQYF. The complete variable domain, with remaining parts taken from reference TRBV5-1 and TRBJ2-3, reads KAGVTQTPRYLIKTRGQQVTLSCSPISGHRSVSWYQQTPGQGLQFLFEYFSETQRNKGNFPGRFSGRQFSNSRSEMNVSTLELGDSALYLCASSPDGSDTQYFGPGTRLTVL.

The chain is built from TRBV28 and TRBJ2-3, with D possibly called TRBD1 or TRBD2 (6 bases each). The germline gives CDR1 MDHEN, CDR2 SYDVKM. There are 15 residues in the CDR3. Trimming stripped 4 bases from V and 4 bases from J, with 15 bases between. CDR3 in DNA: TGTGCCAGCAGTTCACCAGGGGAGGTCGCAGATACGCAGTATTTT. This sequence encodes CASSSPGEVADTQYF.

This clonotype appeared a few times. CDR3 sequence reads: CAIRGQGNEKLFF. The CDR3, as DNA: TGTGCCATCAGAGGACAAGGGAATGAAAAACTGTTTTTT. V and J are TRBV10-3 and TRBJ1-4, with a possible D match to TRBD1 (5 bases). This CDR3 spans 13 amino acids. Germline-derived CDR1 and CDR2 are ENHRY and SYGVKD. V lost 6 bases, J lost 5 bases, and 10 bases lay in between.

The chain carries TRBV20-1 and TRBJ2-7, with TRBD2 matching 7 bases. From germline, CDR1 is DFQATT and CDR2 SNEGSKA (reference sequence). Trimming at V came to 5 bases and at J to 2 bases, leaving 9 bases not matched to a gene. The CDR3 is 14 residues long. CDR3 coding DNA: TGCAGTGCTCCTCCTAGCGGTTCCACCTACGAGCAGTACTTC. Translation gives CSAPPSGSTYEQYF.

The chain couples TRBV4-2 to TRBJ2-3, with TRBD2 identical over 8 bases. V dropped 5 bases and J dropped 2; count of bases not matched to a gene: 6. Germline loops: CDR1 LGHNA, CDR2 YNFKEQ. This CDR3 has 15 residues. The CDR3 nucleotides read TGTGCCAGCAGCGAAAGCGGGAGCCCCACAGATACGCAGTATTTT. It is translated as CASSESGSPTDTQYF.

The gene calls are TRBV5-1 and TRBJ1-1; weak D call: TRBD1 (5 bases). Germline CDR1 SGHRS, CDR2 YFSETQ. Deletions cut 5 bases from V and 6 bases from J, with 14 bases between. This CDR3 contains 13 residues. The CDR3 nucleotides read TGCGCCAGCAGATCGGGGGTTGTGTCTGAAGCTTTCTTT. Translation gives CASRSGVVSEAFF.

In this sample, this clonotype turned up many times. The CDR3 nucleotides read TGCAGTGCTAGTTTGGGAGGGGCGGGGAAGCCCCAGCATTTT. This codes for CSASLGGAGKPQHF. The rearrangement joins TRBV20-1 to TRBJ1-5; TRBD1 might be the D (5 bases). The CDR3 contains 14 residues. V was pared by 3 bases and J by 8 bases, with 17 bases between. The germline V gene has CDR1 DFQATT and CDR2 SNEGSKA (reference sequence).

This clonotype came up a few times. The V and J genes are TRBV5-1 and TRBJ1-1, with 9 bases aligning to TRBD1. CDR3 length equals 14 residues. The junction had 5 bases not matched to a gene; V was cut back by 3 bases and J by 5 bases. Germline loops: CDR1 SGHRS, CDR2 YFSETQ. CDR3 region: CASSSGQGGTEAFF. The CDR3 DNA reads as TGCGCCAGCAGCTCGGGACAGGGAGGGACTGAAGCTTTCTTT.

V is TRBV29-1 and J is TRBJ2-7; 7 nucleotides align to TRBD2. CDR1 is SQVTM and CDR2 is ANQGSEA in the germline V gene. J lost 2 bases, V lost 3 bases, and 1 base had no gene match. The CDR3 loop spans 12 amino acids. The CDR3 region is CSVDGGAYEQYF. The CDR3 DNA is TGCAGCGTTGATGGGGGGGCCTACGAGCAGTACTTC.

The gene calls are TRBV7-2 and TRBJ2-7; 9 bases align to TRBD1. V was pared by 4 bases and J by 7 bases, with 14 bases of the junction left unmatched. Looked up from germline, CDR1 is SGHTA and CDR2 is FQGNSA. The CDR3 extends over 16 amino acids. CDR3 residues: CASSSGQGAFGWEQYF. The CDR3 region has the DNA TGTGCCAGCAGCTCGGGACAGGGAGCCTTTGGGTGGGAGCAGTACTTC.

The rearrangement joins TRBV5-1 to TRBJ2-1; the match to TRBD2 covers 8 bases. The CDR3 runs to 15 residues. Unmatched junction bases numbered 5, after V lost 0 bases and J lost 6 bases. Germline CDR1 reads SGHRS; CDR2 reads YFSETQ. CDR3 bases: TGCGCCAGCAGCTTGGTCGGGACTAGTCCCAATGAGCAGTTCTTC. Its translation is CASSLVGTSPNEQFF.

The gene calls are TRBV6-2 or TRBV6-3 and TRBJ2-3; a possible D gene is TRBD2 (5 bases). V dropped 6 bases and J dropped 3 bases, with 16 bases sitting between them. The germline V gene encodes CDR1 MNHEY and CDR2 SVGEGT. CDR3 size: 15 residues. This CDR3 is CASRGRGLMTDTQYF. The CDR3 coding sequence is TGTGCCAGCAGAGGACGAGGACTGATGACAGATACGCAGTATTTT.

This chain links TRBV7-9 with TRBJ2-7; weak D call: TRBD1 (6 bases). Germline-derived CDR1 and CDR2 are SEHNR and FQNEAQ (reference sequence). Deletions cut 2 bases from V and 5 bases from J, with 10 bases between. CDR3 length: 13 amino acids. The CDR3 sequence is CASSLRGIDEQYF. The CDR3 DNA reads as TGTGCCAGCAGCTTAAGGGGGATCGACGAGCAGTACTTC.

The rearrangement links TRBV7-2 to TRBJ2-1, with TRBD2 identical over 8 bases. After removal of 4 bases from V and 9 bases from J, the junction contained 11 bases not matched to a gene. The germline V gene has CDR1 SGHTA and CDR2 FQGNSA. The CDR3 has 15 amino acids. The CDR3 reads CASSSTGRAEGEQFF. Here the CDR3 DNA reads TGTGCCAGCAGCTCCACCGGGAGGGCCGAGGGTGAGCAGTTCTTC.

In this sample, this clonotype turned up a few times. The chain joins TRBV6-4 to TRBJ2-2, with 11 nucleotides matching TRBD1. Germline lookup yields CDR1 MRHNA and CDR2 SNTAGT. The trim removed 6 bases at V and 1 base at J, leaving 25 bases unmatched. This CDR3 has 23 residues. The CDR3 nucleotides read TGTGCCAGCAGAGGGAACCGGGACAGGGGGACCCAAAGCGAATGGGGGAACACCGGGGAGCTGTTTTTT. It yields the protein CASRGNRDRGTQSEWGNTGELFF.

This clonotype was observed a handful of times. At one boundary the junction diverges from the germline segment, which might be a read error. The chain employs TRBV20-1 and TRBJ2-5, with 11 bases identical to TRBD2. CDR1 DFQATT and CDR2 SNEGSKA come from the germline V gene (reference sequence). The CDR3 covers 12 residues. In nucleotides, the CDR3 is TGCAGCGGGACTAGCGGCCAAGGGACCCAGTACTTC. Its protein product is CSGTSGQGTQYF.

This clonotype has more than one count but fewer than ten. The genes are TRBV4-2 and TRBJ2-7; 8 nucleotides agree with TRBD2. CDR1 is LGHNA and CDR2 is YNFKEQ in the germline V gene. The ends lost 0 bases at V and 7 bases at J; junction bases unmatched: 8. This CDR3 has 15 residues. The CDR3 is CASSQEASGPGEQYF. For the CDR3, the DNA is TGTGCCAGCAGCCAAGAGGCTAGCGGGCCGGGGGAGCAGTACTTC.

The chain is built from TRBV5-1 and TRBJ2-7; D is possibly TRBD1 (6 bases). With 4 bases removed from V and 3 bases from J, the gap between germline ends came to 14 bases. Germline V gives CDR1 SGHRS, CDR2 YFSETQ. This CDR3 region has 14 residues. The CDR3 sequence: CASSGQTSIYEQYF. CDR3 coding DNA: TGCGCCAGCAGCGGACAGACTTCGATCTACGAGCAGTACTTC.

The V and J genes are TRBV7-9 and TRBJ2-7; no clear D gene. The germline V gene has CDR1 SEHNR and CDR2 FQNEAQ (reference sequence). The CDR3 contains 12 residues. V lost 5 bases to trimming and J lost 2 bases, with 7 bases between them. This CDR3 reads CASSPGAYEQYF. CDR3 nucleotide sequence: TGTGCCAGCAGCCCAGGAGCCTACGAGCAGTACTTC.

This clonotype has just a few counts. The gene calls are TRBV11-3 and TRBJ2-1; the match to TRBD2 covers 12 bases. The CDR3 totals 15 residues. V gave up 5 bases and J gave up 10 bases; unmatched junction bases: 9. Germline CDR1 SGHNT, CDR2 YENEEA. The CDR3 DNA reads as TGTGCCAGCAGCCCCCGACTAGCGGGAGCTGCGGAGCAGTTCTTC. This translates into CASSPRLAGAAEQFF.

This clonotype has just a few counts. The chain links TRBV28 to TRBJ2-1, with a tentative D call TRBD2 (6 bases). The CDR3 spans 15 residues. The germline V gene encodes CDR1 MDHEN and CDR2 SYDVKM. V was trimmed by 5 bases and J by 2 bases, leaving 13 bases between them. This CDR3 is CASSPTGLTYNEQFF. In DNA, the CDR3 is TGTGCCAGCAGTCCTACAGGACTAACCTACAATGAGCAGTTCTTC.

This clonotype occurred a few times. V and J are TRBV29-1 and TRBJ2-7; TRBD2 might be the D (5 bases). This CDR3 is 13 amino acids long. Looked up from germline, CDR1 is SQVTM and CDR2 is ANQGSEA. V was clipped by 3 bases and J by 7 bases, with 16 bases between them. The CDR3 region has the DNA TGCAGCGTTGAGAGAGACGGCCCGGGGGAGCAGTACTTC. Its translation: CSVERDGPGEQYF.

The CDR3 protein is CAISDQIAGDGGYTF. The CDR3 nucleotides are TGTGCCATCAGTGATCAAATTGCCGGGGACGGTGGCTACACCTTC. The chain has TRBV10-3 and TRBJ1-2; weak D call: TRBD1 (5 bases). From germline, CDR1 is ENHRY and CDR2 SYGVKD. CDR3 length: 15 amino acids. The V end was cut by 3 bases, the J end by 7 bases, with 18 bases between.

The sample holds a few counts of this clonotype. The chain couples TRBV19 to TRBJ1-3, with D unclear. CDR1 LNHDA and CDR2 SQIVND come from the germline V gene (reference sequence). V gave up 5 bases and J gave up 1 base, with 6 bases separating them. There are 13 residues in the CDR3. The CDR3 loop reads CASSAGSGNTIYF. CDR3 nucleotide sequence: TGTGCCAGTAGTGCGGGATCTGGAAACACCATATATTTT.

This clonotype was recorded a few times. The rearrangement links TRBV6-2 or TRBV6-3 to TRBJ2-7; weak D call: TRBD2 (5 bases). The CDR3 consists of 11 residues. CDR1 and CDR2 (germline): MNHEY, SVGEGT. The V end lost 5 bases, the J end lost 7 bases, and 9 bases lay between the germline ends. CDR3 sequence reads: CASSRGLEQYF. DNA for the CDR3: TGTGCCAGCAGTCGGGGTTTAGAGCAGTACTTC.

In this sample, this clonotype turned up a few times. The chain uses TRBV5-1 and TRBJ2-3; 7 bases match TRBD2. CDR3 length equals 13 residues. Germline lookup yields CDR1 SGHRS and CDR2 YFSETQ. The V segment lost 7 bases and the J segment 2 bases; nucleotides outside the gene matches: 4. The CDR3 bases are TGCGCCAGCGGACGGGACTACACAGATACGCAGTATTTT. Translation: CASGRDYTDTQYF.